A selection of T cell receptor beta chains follows, all from one sample in a study of early T cells in non-severe SARS-CoV-2 infection. TCRdb processed the 5' RACE reads anew with MiXCR; each CDR3 protein has one entry. The data contain 52,000 or so distinct CDR3 sequences, roughly an eighth of them singletons. The sample consisted of whole blood. These TCRs come from an adult who was a healthcare worker with PCR-confirmed SARS-CoV-2 infection or an uninfected control (not recorded which). Each CDR3 is given with its conserved first and last residue. A D gene is named only where the DNA matches it firmly. Not every row has a clone size; where given, it reads once, few, many or a size class.

once	TRBJ2-3	TRBV24-1	.	CATSDPGGGGDTQYF	TGTGCCACCAGTGATCCGGGGGGCGGAGGAGATACGCAGTATTTT
few	TRBJ2-3	TRBV9	TRBD1	CASSSTGGLDTQYF	TGTGCCAGCAGCAGCACAGGGGGGCTAGATACGCAGTATTTT
few	TRBJ2-1	TRBV5-1	TRBD2	CASSPTASGGAMFPREQFF	TGCGCCAGCAGCCCGACGGCTAGCGGGGGGGCTATGTTTCCAAGGGAGCAGTTCTTC
many	TRBJ2-7	TRBV7-9	.	CASSLYGGLYEQYF	TGTGCCAGCAGCTTATACGGGGGTCTCTACGAGCAGTACTTC
many	TRBJ2-5	TRBV4-3	.	CASSQDRAQTQYF	TGCGCCAGCAGCCAAGACAGGGCGCAGACCCAGTACTTC
many	TRBJ2-7	TRBV6-1	.	CASSGLVEQYF	TGTGCCAGCTCCGGTCTGGTCGAGCAGTACTTC
many	TRBJ2-7	TRBV19	TRBD1	CASSPRVGQASYEQYF	TGTGCCAGTAGTCCCCGAGTGGGACAGGCCTCCTACGAGCAGTACTTC
.	TRBJ1-2	TRBV12-3/TRBV12-4	.	CASSLGGANYGYTF	TGTGCCAGCAGTTTAGGGGGTGCAAACTATGGCTACACCTTC
few	TRBJ2-1	TRBV24-1	TRBD1	CATSDNTGAGNEQFF	TGTGCCACCAGTGATAATACAGGGGCGGGCAATGAGCAGTTCTTC
many	TRBJ2-2	TRBV9	.	CASSVGQAGTGELFF	TGTGCCAGCAGCGTAGGGCAGGCAGGGACCGGGGAGCTGTTTTTT
.	TRBJ2-5	TRBV12-3/TRBV12-4	.	CASSRDRILETQYF	TGTGCCAGCAGCCGAGACAGGATCCTAGAGACCCAGTACTTC
.	TRBJ1-5	TRBV20-1	.	CSVGRSNQPQHF	TGCAGTGTAGGGAGGAGCAATCAGCCCCAGCATTTT
many	TRBJ2-5	TRBV11-2	.	CASSLDGSQETQYF	TGTGCCAGCAGCTTAGATGGCAGTCAAGAGACCCAGTACTTC
few	TRBJ2-2	TRBV12-3/TRBV12-4	.	CASSLGQPNTGELFF	TGTGCCAGCAGTTTGGGCCAGCCGAACACCGGGGAGCTGTTTTTT
.	TRBJ2-3	TRBV4-1	.	CASSQRPWTISTDTQYF	TGCGCCAGCAGCCAAAGACCCTGGACTATTAGCACAGATACGCAGTATTTT
few	TRBJ2-7	TRBV10-2	.	CASSPSGEREQYF	TGCGCCAGCAGTCCTTCAGGGGAGCGGGAGCAGTACTTC
.	TRBJ1-1	TRBV20-1	TRBD1	CSARAGQGASMNTEAFF	TGCAGTGCTAGGGCTGGACAGGGGGCCTCCATGAACACTGAAGCTTTCTTT
.	TRBJ1-1	TRBV5-1	.	CASSLGQVSPIPFTFF	TGCGCCAGCAGCTTGGGACAGGTTTCCCCGATCCCATTTACTTTCTTT
.	TRBJ2-2	TRBV7-9	.	CASSLEAGPNTGELFF	TGTGCCAGCAGCTTAGAGGCGGGGCCGAACACCGGGGAGCTGTTTTTT
few	TRBJ2-1	TRBV7-6	TRBD2	CASSLTTGGYNEQFF	TGTGCCAGCAGCTTAACGACGGGGGGTTACAATGAGCAGTTCTTC
few	TRBJ1-1	TRBV12-3/TRBV12-4	.	CASSSGGGGTREAAFF	TGTGCCAGCAGTTCTGGGGGAGGCGGGACAAGAGAGGCAGCTTTCTTT
many	TRBJ1-4	TRBV14	TRBD1	CASSLITGGADEKLFF	TGTGCCAGCAGCCTAATTACAGGGGGCGCGGATGAAAAACTGTTTTTT
.	TRBJ2-2	TRBV12-3/TRBV12-4	.	CASSFLGTGELFF	TGTGCCAGCAGTTTTTTGGGAACCGGGGAGCTGTTTTTT
many	TRBJ2-3	TRBV3-1	.	CASSPLLRPGDTQYF	TGTGCCAGCAGCCCCCTACTTCGCCCGGGGGATACGCAGTATTTT
.	TRBJ2-2	TRBV20-1	.	CSVGSGELFF	TGCAGTGTGGGAAGCGGGGAGCTGTTTTTT
many	TRBJ2-5	TRBV29-1	.	CSVGFGETQYF	TGCAGCGTTGGGTTTGGGGAGACCCAGTACTTC
.	TRBJ2-3	TRBV20-1	.	CSASSGREPDTQYF	TGCAGTGCTAGTTCGGGTAGGGAGCCAGATACGCAGTATTTT
.	TRBJ1-1	TRBV20-1	.	CSARPPASEAFF	TGCAGTGCCCGCCCCCCCGCGTCTGAAGCTTTCTTT
.	TRBJ2-2	TRBV6-2/TRBV6-3	TRBD2	CATGLAGDRITGELFF	TGTGCCACCGGACTAGCGGGGGACCGGATCACCGGGGAGCTGTTTTTT
few	TRBJ1-2	TRBV6-1	.	CASRETGGDYGYTF	TGTGCCAGCAGAGAGACAGGTGGGGACTATGGCTACACCTTC
many	TRBJ2-1	TRBV20-1	.	CSATTQGNEQFF	TGCAGTGCTACCACACAAGGGAATGAGCAGTTCTTC
many	TRBJ2-7	TRBV27	TRBD2	CASSWQRGAVYEQYF	TGTGCCAGCAGTTGGCAGCGGGGGGCCGTATACGAGCAGTACTTC
.	TRBJ2-3	TRBV7-8	TRBD2	CASSLAGGTTSTDTQYF	TGTGCCAGCAGCCTAGCGGGGGGCACTACTAGCACAGATACGCAGTATTTT
many	TRBJ1-1	TRBV6-5	.	CASRQGETEAFF	TGTGCCAGCAGACAAGGGGAAACTGAAGCTTTCTTT
few	TRBJ1-3	TRBV19	.	CASSPGTGVTGNTIYF	TGTGCCAGTAGTCCCGGGACCGGGGTGACTGGAAACACCATATATTTT
few	TRBJ2-1	TRBV20-1	TRBD2	CSALGLAGVYNEQFF	TGCAGTGCTCTCGGACTAGCGGGGGTCTACAATGAGCAGTTCTTC
many	TRBJ2-5	TRBV24-1	TRBD2	CATSDFRGGQETQYF	TGTGCCACCAGTGATTTTCGCGGGGGACAAGAGACCCAGTACTTC
many	TRBJ2-1	TRBV27	.	CASSSPSAAAYNEQFF	TGTGCCAGCAGTTCGCCGTCTGCCGCGGCCTACAATGAGCAGTTCTTC
few	TRBJ1-3	TRBV5-4	.	CASSPSWGGNTIYF	TGTGCCAGCAGCCCGTCCTGGGGAGGAAACACCATATATTTT
.	TRBJ2-1	TRBV7-8	TRBD2	CASRPERGAYNEQFF	TGTGCCAGCAGACCCGAGCGGGGGGCCTACAATGAGCAGTTCTTC
few	TRBJ2-3	TRBV18	TRBD1	CASSPRDSPDTQYF	TGTGCCAGCTCACCACGGGACAGCCCAGATACGCAGTATTTT
.	TRBJ1-1	TRBV5-4	.	CASSLAGVMNTEVFF	TGTGCCAGCAGCTTGGCCGGTGTAATGAACACTGAAGTTTTCTTT
.	TRBJ2-7	TRBV29-1	.	CSVGLYPYEQYF	TGCAGCGTTGGCCTCTATCCCTACGAGCAGTACTTC
few	TRBJ2-3	TRBV20-1	TRBD2	CSARVTSGGPVGVSDTQYF	TGCAGTGCTAGGGTGACTAGCGGGGGGCCGGTGGGAGTATCCGATACGCAGTATTTT
many	TRBJ2-7	TRBV12-3/TRBV12-4	TRBD1	CASSLGRTGGNYEQYF	TGTGCCAGCAGTTTGGGAAGGACAGGGGGGAACTACGAGCAGTACTTC
few	TRBJ2-4	TRBV7-2	.	CASSLVQLAKNIQYF	TGTGCCAGCAGCTTAGTTCAGCTAGCCAAAAACATTCAGTACTTC
.	TRBJ2-3	TRBV12-3/TRBV12-4	.	CASSYGGNTDTQYF	TGTGCCAGCAGTTACGGGGGCAACACAGATACGCAGTATTTT
many	TRBJ1-2	TRBV5-6	.	CASTSHRGYGYTF	TGTGCCAGCACTTCACACCGGGGATATGGCTACACCTTC
many	TRBJ2-1	TRBV4-1	.	CASSQLTGTYNEQFF	TGCGCCAGCAGCCAACTCACCGGGACTTACAATGAGCAGTTCTTC
many	TRBJ1-3	TRBV9	TRBD1	CASSPGTASGNTIYF	TGTGCCAGCAGCCCAGGGACAGCCTCTGGAAACACCATATATTTT
many	TRBJ2-1	TRBV5-1	TRBD2	CASSLLAGLDNEQFF	TGCGCCAGCAGTCTACTAGCGGGGTTAGACAATGAGCAGTTCTTC
few	TRBJ2-5	TRBV30	TRBD2	CAWSVRGGETQYF	TGTGCCTGGAGTGTACGGGGGGGCGAGACCCAGTACTTC
.	TRBJ1-5	TRBV5-8	TRBD1	CASSPGQRSNQPQHF	TGTGCCAGCAGCCCGGGACAGCGAAGCAATCAGCCCCAGCATTTT
many	TRBJ1-2	TRBV5-4	.	CASSFRVGYYGYTF	TGTGCCAGCAGCTTTCGTGTGGGATACTATGGCTACACCTTC
.	TRBJ1-2	TRBV20-1	.	CSAGQPINYGYTF	TGCAGTGCTGGTCAACCGATTAACTATGGCTACACCTTC
many	TRBJ2-1	TRBV29-1	.	CSGVVGNEQFF	TGCAGCGGGGTCGTGGGCAATGAGCAGTTCTTC
many	TRBJ2-4	TRBV3-1	.	CASSQRGWGNNIQYF	TGTGCCAGCAGCCAGAGGGGGTGGGGCAATAACATTCAGTACTTC
few	TRBJ2-7	TRBV7-2	TRBD2	CASSLVGLSIDEQYF	TGTGCCAGCAGCTTAGTGGGACTAAGTATAGACGAGCAGTACTTC
few	TRBJ2-3	TRBV19	.	CASSTIQGTDTQYF	TGTGCCAGTAGTACGATCCAGGGAACAGATACGCAGTATTTT